Listed here are 20 T cell receptor beta chains from one sample, sequenced in a study of cytomegalovirus exposure and HLA in healthy donors. A multiplex PCR was run with 60 Vbeta primers and 13 Jbeta primers. Assay: immunoSEQ multiplex PCR; the TCRdb copy retains only in-frame clones and omits some. The data show under 200,000 clones, approximately 78% seen once. The sequencing sample was made of PBMCs. The receptors stem from a woman aged 18-29 years in good health and CMV-seronegative.

CDR3 protein: CAIKVRETQYF. The DNA of the CDR3 is TGTGCCATCAAAGTTCGGGAGACCCAGTACTTC. This rearrangement joins TRBV10-3 to TRBJ2-5; D gene uncertain. The V end lost 7 bases, the J end lost 5 bases, and 8 bases lay between the germline ends. Germline V gene data show CDR1 as ENHRY and CDR2 as SYGVKD. This CDR3 is 11 amino acids long.

This rearrangement joins TRBV7-2 to TRBJ2-3; TRBD2 matches 10 bases. Germline CDR1 is SGHTA and CDR2 is FQGNSA. J was trimmed by 4 bases and V by 6 bases; bases with no gene match: 10. The length of the CDR3 is 16 residues. The CDR3 bases are TGTGCCAGCAGGCGCCAACTAGCGGGATCCCCAGATACGCAGTATTTT. It encodes CASRRQLAGSPDTQYF. Together with reference TRBV7-2 and TRBJ2-3, the CDR3 gives the full variable domain: GAGVSQSPSNKVTEKGKDVELRCDPISGHTALYWYRQSLGQGLEFLIYFQGNSAPDKSGLPSDRFSAERTGGSVSTLTIQRTQQEDSAVYLCASRRQLAGSPDTQYFGPGTRLTVL.

V usage is TRBV5-1 and J usage is TRBJ2-1, with 11 bases matching TRBD2. The CDR3 runs to 19 residues. Looked up from germline, CDR1 is SGHRS and CDR2 is YFSETQ. The V segment lost 1 base and the J segment 5 bases; nucleotides outside the gene matches: 14. As DNA, the CDR3 is TGCGCCAGCAGCTTGCGGCTAGCGGGAGGAGGAGACCCCGACAATGAGCAGTTCTTC. Translated, it gives CASSLRLAGGGDPDNEQFF.

The CDR3 here is CASSPTSGGSDTQYF. The CDR3 bases are TGTGCCAGCAGTCCGACTAGCGGGGGCTCGGATACGCAGTATTTT. The chain combines TRBV7-8 with TRBJ2-3; TRBD2 aligns across 12 bases. Germline lookup yields CDR1 SGHVS and CDR2 FQNEAQ. V trimming: 6 bases; J trimming: 6 bases; junction bases outside the gene matches: 7. The CDR3 contains 15 residues.

The rearrangement joins TRBV9 to TRBJ1-3; D gene ambiguous. The CDR3 spans 14 residues. The germline gives CDR1 SGDLS, CDR2 YYNGEE. Between the trimmed V and J ends, which lost 3 bases and 0 bases, there was a span of 7 bases. DNA for the CDR3: TGTGCCAGCAGCGCACGGGGCTCTGGAAACACCATATATTTT. The encoded protein is CASSARGSGNTIYF.

V gene TRBV5-8 combines with J gene TRBJ2-6; TRBD1 aligns across 8 bases. This CDR3 contains 17 residues. J lost 1 base, V lost 4 bases, and 7 bases had no gene match. Per germline, CDR1 SGHTS and CDR2 YDEGEE. CDR3 loop: CASSTGQGWSGANVLTF. CDR3 nucleotides: TGTGCCAGCAGCACCGGACAGGGTTGGTCTGGGGCCAACGTCCTGACTTTC.

The V gene is TRBV29-1, the J gene TRBJ2-3; TRBD2 matches at 14 bases. Germline CDR1 reads SQVTM; CDR2 reads ANQGSEA. V dropped 8 bases and J dropped 0; count of bases not matched to a gene: 10. This CDR3 has 17 amino acids. CDR3 protein: CSSGLAGGIPSTDTQYF. The CDR3 coding sequence is TGCAGCTCTGGACTAGCGGGGGGTATACCAAGCACAGATACGCAGTATTTT.

The chain joins TRBV10-3 to TRBJ2-3; TRBD1 agrees at 8 bases. The CDR3 covers 17 residues. Germline V gives CDR1 ENHRY, CDR2 SYGVKD. Trimming took 3 bases from V and 2 from J; bases not matched to a gene: 10. The CDR3 DNA reads TGTGCCATCAGTGACTTGGGGGGACAGGCGACCACAGATACGCAGTATTTT. Its translation: CAISDLGGQATTDTQYF.

The genes are TRBV19 and TRBJ2-1; 9 nucleotides align to TRBD1. V gave up 5 bases and J gave up 9 bases; unmatched junction bases: 14. There are 16 residues in the CDR3. Per germline, CDR1 LNHDA and CDR2 SQIVND (reference sequence). The CDR3 DNA is TGTGCCAGTAGTTCCCAAGGGGACAGGGAGACGACTGAGCAGTTCTTC. This sequence encodes CASSSQGDRETTEQFF.

To note about this clone: One end of the junction does not line up with germline, which may come from a read error. The chain is built from TRBV2 and TRBJ2-7, with D unclear. Germline values: CDR1 SNHLY, CDR2 FYNNEI. This CDR3 is 12 amino acids long. The CDR3 spells CASKANSYERYF. The CDR3 nucleotides are TGTGCCAGCAAGGCTAACTCCTACGAGCGGTACTTC.

The chain employs TRBV7-9 and TRBJ1-2; possible D gene TRBD1, 5 bases. This CDR3 is built from 16 residues. In germline, CDR1 is SEHNR, CDR2 FQNEAQ (reference sequence). The ends were cut back, 4 bases at V and 2 bases at J, with 17 bases in the middle. The chain's CDR3 is CASSSLSTALNYGYTF. The CDR3 nucleotides are TGTGCCAGCAGCTCCCTATCGACAGCACTGAACTATGGCTACACCTTC. Full variable domain (rest looked up from reference TRBV7-9 and TRBJ1-2): DTGVSQNPRHKITKRGQNVTFRCDPISEHNRLYWYRQTLGQGPEFLTYFQNEAQLEKSRLLSDRFSAERPKGSFSTLEIQRTEQGDSAMYLCASSSLSTALNYGYTFGSGTRLTVV.

The chain uses TRBV10-3 and TRBJ2-1; TRBD1 agrees at 9 bases. CDR3 size: 15 residues. Germline CDR1 and CDR2: ENHRY and SYGVKD. Losses at the gene ends were 2 bases for V and 5 bases for J; bases not matched to a gene: 4. CDR3 sequence reads: CAISEETGGHNEQFF. As DNA, the CDR3 is TGTGCCATCAGTGAGGAGACAGGGGGTCACAATGAGCAGTTCTTC.

V and J are TRBV5-6 and TRBJ1-2; 7 bases match TRBD1. The J segment lost 4 bases and the V segment lost 4 bases, leaving 10 bases of the junction unmatched. CDR1 and CDR2 (germline): SGHDT, YYEEEE. This CDR3 is 15 amino acids long. The CDR3 is CASSEGTEFLYGYTF. The CDR3 DNA reads TGTGCCAGCAGCGAAGGGACAGAGTTCCTCTATGGCTACACCTTC.

The chain is built from TRBV15 and TRBJ2-7; D is ambiguous. The V end was cut by 0 bases, the J end by 0 bases, with 6 bases between. In germline, CDR1 is LNHNV, CDR2 YYDKDF (reference sequence). The length of the CDR3 is 14 residues. The CDR3 nucleotides are TGTGCCACCAGCAGAGAGGGCCTCTCCTACGAGCAGTACTTC. The encoded protein is CATSREGLSYEQYF. Supplemented by reference TRBV15 and TRBJ2-7, the full variable domain reads DAMVIQNPRYQVTQFGKPVTLSCSQTLNHNVMYWYQQKSSQAPKLLFHYYDKDFNNEADTPDNFQSRRPNTSFCFLDIRSPGLGDTAMYLCATSREGLSYEQYFGPGTRLTVT.

V gene TRBV6-1 combines with J gene TRBJ1-4; no reliable D call. This CDR3 comprises 12 residues. V gave up 3 bases and J gave up 6 bases, with 5 bases separating them. Germline CDR1 MNHNS, CDR2 SASEGT. The CDR3 is CASSESDEKLFF. CDR3 in DNA: TGTGCCAGCAGTGAGTCGGATGAAAAACTGTTTTTT.

The rearrangement uses TRBV28 and TRBJ2-1; 14 bases match TRBD2. CDR1 is MDHEN and CDR2 is SYDVKM in the germline V gene. CDR3 length: 17 amino acids. V trimming: 5 bases; J trimming: 4 bases; junction bases outside the gene matches: 7. The CDR3 sequence: CASSGGGLAGAYNEQFF. As DNA, the CDR3 is TGTGCCAGCAGTGGCGGGGGACTAGCGGGAGCTTACAATGAGCAGTTCTTC.

This clone has just one count. The chain is built from TRBV19 and TRBJ2-5, with TRBD1 as a possible D gene (7 bases). Per germline, CDR1 LNHDA and CDR2 SQIVND (reference sequence). Trimming removed 5 bases from V and 4 bases from J, with 20 bases in between. The CDR3 runs 16 residues. Here the CDR3 reads CASSPIGGTARETQYF. As DNA, the CDR3 is TGTGCCAGTAGTCCCATCGGCGGGACAGCCAGAGAGACCCAGTACTTC. The full variable domain, its missing parts supplied by reference TRBV19 and TRBJ2-5, is DGGITQSPKYLFRKEGQNVTLSCEQNLNHDAMYWYRQDPGQGLRLIYYSQIVNDFQKGDIAEGYSVSREKKESFPLTVTSAQKNPTAFYLCASSPIGGTARETQYFGPGTRLLVL.

V and J are TRBV27 and TRBJ2-3, with TRBD2 matching over 11 bases. With 5 bases clipped from V and 5 bases from J, the junction kept 15 bases outside the gene matches. Germline V gene data show CDR1 as MNHEY and CDR2 as SMNVEV (reference sequence). There are 18 residues in the CDR3. The CDR3 DNA follows: TGTGCCAGCAGTCACAAGGGACTAGCGGATTTCACGGGAGATACGCAGTATTTT. Protein: CASSHKGLADFTGDTQYF.

This sequence joins TRBV27 and TRBJ1-2, with D possibly being TRBD1 (5 bases). The V gene lost 3 bases and the J gene lost 4 bases, with 12 bases spanning the gap. This CDR3 has 14 residues. The germline V gene encodes CDR1 MNHEY and CDR2 SMNVEV (reference sequence). CDR3 DNA: TGTGCCAGCAGTTTGGGGGAGGGCTCCTATGGCTACACCTTC. It translates to CASSLGEGSYGYTF.

The rearrangement joins TRBV11-1 to TRBJ2-7, with TRBD2 as a possible D gene (5 bases). Germline loops: CDR1 SGHAT, CDR2 FQDESV (reference sequence). This CDR3 has 13 residues. Trimming cost V 5 bases and J 7 bases, with 15 bases left between them. For the CDR3, the DNA is TGTGCCAGCAGCAACGGGGATTTGAGGGAGCAGTACTTC. It is translated as CASSNGDLREQYF.